This entry lists 9 T cell receptor beta chains sequenced from one sample in a study of T cells in Graves' hyperthyroidism and ophthalmopathy. Amplified TCR beta CDR3 regions derived from RNA transcripts. TCR CDR3 regions were first amplified by RT-PCR with HTBI primers. Using its own MiXCR run on the multiplex PCR reads, TCRdb lists one record per CDR3 protein. The sample lists approximately 200,000 distinct CDR3 sequences; 15% to 20% were seen once. The sample consisted of blood. Source of these receptors: a middle-aged man with Graves' hyperthyroidism.

This clonotype was observed many times. V usage is TRBV28 and J usage is TRBJ2-6, with D tentatively TRBD2 (5 bases). The CDR3 is made up of 17 amino acids. Trimming removed 5 bases from V and 0 bases from J, with 14 bases in between. Germline CDR1 is MDHEN and CDR2 is SYDVKM. CDR3 residues: CASSPGGPASGANVLTF. CDR3 DNA: TGTGCCAGCAGTCCCGGAGGACCAGCCTCTGGGGCCAACGTCCTGACTTTC.

The genes are TRBV20-1 and TRBJ2-4; D is undetermined. Deletions cut 0 bases from V and 0 bases from J, with 12 bases between. The CDR3 is 16 amino acids. Germline CDR1 is DFQATT and CDR2 is SNEGSKA (reference sequence). CDR3 DNA: TGCAGTGCTAGAGATACGCGGCAACTAGCCAAAAACATTCAGTACTTC. Its protein product is CSARDTRQLAKNIQYF.

This clonotype was observed a handful of times. This chain uses TRBV13 with TRBJ2-7; D might be TRBD1 (5 bases). V was cut by 5 bases and J by 2 bases, with 16 bases left in between. Germline V gene data show CDR1 as PRHDT and CDR2 as FYEKMQ (reference sequence). This CDR3 is built from 15 residues. The CDR3 protein is CASSEGWGSTYEQYF. The CDR3, as DNA: TGTGCCAGCAGCGAAGGCTGGGGCAGCACCTACGAGCAGTACTTC. The variable domain in full, completed from reference TRBV13 and TRBJ2-7, reads AAGVIQSPRHLIKEKRETATLKCYPIPRHDTVYWYQQGPGQDPQFLISFYEKMQSDKGSIPDRFSAQQFSDYHSELNMSSLELGDSALYFCASSEGWGSTYEQYFGPGTRLTVT.

This clonotype was observed at least ten times. V gene TRBV2 combines with J gene TRBJ2-3, with D unresolved. CDR3 length equals 12 residues. Germline assignment: CDR1 SNHLY and CDR2 FYNNEI. V dropped 6 bases and J dropped 5 bases, with 9 bases sitting between them. The CDR3, as DNA: TGTGCCAGCAGCCAGGTAGGAGATACGCAGTATTTT. This encodes CASSQVGDTQYF.

Only a few counts were recorded for this clonotype. The chain carries TRBV10-3 and TRBJ2-7; D remains unclear. Germline V gives CDR1 ENHRY, CDR2 SYGVKD. Trimming took 0 bases from V and 3 from J, leaving 12 bases between them. The CDR3 contains 15 residues. CDR3: CAISESRLGNYEQYF. For the CDR3, the DNA is TGTGCCATCAGTGAGTCGAGGCTGGGTAACTACGAGCAGTACTTC.

This clonotype has ten or more counts. The chain employs TRBV7-8 and TRBJ2-1, with a possible D match to TRBD1 (5 bases). Germline CDR1 reads SGHVS; CDR2 reads FQNEAQ. Trimming left V 0 bases short and J 6 bases short, with 27 bases between. The CDR3 is made up of 20 amino acids. This CDR3 is CASSLAGLDTDWGLGNEQFF. The DNA for the CDR3 is TGTGCCAGCAGCTTAGCGGGGTTGGACACCGATTGGGGTTTAGGCAATGAGCAGTTCTTC.

This chain joins TRBV7-3 and TRBJ2-7, with 11 positions matching TRBD2. This CDR3 has 13 amino acids. V lost 5 bases, J lost 5 bases, and 2 bases stayed unmatched. The germline CDR1 and CDR2 sequences are SGHTA and FQGTGA. The CDR3 coding sequence is TGTGCCAGCAGCCGACTAGCGGGGAACGAGCAGTACTTC. Encoded protein: CASSRLAGNEQYF.

This chain links TRBV20-1 with TRBJ2-3; 8 positions match TRBD2. The V segment lost 7 bases and the J segment 0 bases; nucleotides outside the gene matches: 15. Per germline, CDR1 DFQATT and CDR2 SNEGSKA (reference sequence). The length of the CDR3 is 17 residues. The CDR3 sequence: CSDSPRGAGASTDTQYF. CDR3 nucleotides: TGCAGTGATAGCCCTCGGGGAGCGGGGGCAAGCACAGATACGCAGTATTTT.

This clonotype turned up a few times. The V call is TRBV4-2, the J call TRBJ1-4, with TRBD1 identical over 10 bases. With 8 bases clipped from V and 8 bases from J, the junction kept 8 bases outside the gene matches. This CDR3 has 14 residues. The germline CDR1 and CDR2 sequences are LGHNA and YNFKEQ. CDR3 in DNA: TGTGCCAGCGGGACGCCGGGACAGGGGGAAAAACTGTTTTTT. Translated, it gives CASGTPGQGEKLFF.